These 25 T cell receptor beta chains share one sample of origin, sequenced in a study of human T cells and chemical hapten exposure. TCRdb analysed the RACE reads with MiXCR anew, one entry per CDR3 protein. Among roughly 120,000 distinct CDR3 sequences listed, approximately 15% were seen once. Indicated time point: patch test 1, 2 weeks after DPC sensitization. Noted treatment: therapeutic diphenylcyclopropenone sensitization with weekly scalp DPC. The source material was whole blood, sampled in connection with sensitization to the hapten diphenylcyclopropenone (DPC). The receptors come from a man aged 18 to 29 with alopecia areata. Some clones in this sample may be carry-over from other donors' samples.

This clonotype was observed a handful of times. The chain recombines TRBV19 with TRBJ1-5; unclear D gene. This CDR3 has 16 residues. From germline, CDR1 is LNHDA and CDR2 SQIVND (reference sequence). Trimming removed 3 bases from V and 3 bases from J, with 15 bases in between. The CDR3 is CASSIQGFLSNQPQHF. DNA of the CDR3: TGTGCCAGTAGTATCCAAGGGTTTCTCTCCAATCAGCCCCAGCATTTT.

This clonotype was counted between two and nine times. The chain carries TRBV28 and TRBJ2-1, with 10 nucleotides matching TRBD1. With 2 bases clipped from V and 9 bases from J, the junction kept 4 bases outside the gene matches. Per the germline V gene, CDR1 is MDHEN and CDR2 is SYDVKM. The CDR3 covers 14 residues. The DNA of the CDR3 is TGTGCCAGCAGTTTAGGGACAGGGGTAGGTGAGCAGTTCTTC. This translates into CASSLGTGVGEQFF.

The gene calls are TRBV18 and TRBJ2-1; D is possibly TRBD1 (6 bases). Trimming stripped 1 base from V and 4 bases from J, with 11 bases between. Germline-derived CDR1 and CDR2 are KGHSH and LQKENI. The CDR3 has 15 amino acids. The CDR3 bases are TGTGCCAGCTCACCACGACAGGAGAGATACAATGAGCAGTTCTTC. It codes for CASSPRQERYNEQFF.

This sequence joins TRBV27 and TRBJ2-1, with D tentatively TRBD2 (5 bases). V was clipped by 0 bases and J by 7 bases, with 16 bases between them. Looked up from germline, CDR1 is MNHEY and CDR2 is SMNVEV (reference sequence). The CDR3 covers 16 residues. The CDR3 is CASSLSLAPTGNEQFF. Here the CDR3 DNA reads TGTGCCAGCAGTTTATCTTTGGCCCCAACGGGGAATGAGCAGTTCTTC.

This clonotype appeared a few times. J is TRBJ2-7 and V is TRBV29-1; no reliable D call. The CDR3 spans 16 residues. CDR1 and CDR2 from the germline V gene are SQVTM and ANQGSEA. V shed 1 base and J shed 1 base, with 17 bases lying between them. The CDR3 region is CSVEVGRFHASYEQYF. The CDR3 DNA reads TGCAGCGTTGAAGTTGGGCGGTTCCACGCGTCCTACGAGCAGTACTTC.

V is TRBV29-1 and J is TRBJ2-5, with D possibly matching TRBD1 (6 bases). From germline, CDR1 is SQVTM and CDR2 ANQGSEA. The CDR3 is 12 amino acids. The germline V and J ends were trimmed by 4 bases and 3 bases, with 9 bases remaining between them. The CDR3 spells CSVGGQKETQYF. The CDR3 DNA follows: TGCAGCGTTGGCGGACAGAAAGAGACCCAGTACTTC.

The V gene is TRBV19, the J gene TRBJ1-1; no clear D. The CDR3 consists of 15 residues. The V end lost 0 bases, the J end lost 0 bases, and 8 bases lay between the germline ends. CDR1 is LNHDA and CDR2 is SQIVND in the germline V gene (reference sequence). CDR3 sequence (DNA): TGTGCCAGTAGTATAGACGATGACATGAACACTGAAGCTTTCTTT. Its translation is CASSIDDDMNTEAFF.

This clonotype occurred a few times. The chain is built from TRBV18 and TRBJ1-6; the D gene is possibly TRBD1 (5 bases). The CDR3 runs 15 residues. V lost 4 bases and J 7 bases, leaving 14 bases between the germline ends. Germline V gene lookup returns CDR1 KGHSH and CDR2 LQKENI. CDR3 amino acids: CASSLRGEGNSPLHF. The CDR3 bases are TGTGCCAGCTCACTAAGGGGCGAGGGGAATTCACCCCTCCACTTT.

V and J are TRBV11-3 and TRBJ2-2; D uncertain. Germline assignment: CDR1 SGHNT and CDR2 YENEEA. The CDR3 has 14 amino acids. V gave up 3 bases and J gave up 3 bases, with 8 bases separating them. CDR3 nucleotides: TGTGCCAGCAGCTTTAGTGGGGACACCGGGGAGCTGTTTTTT. Translation gives CASSFSGDTGELFF.

The V call is TRBV7-3, the J call TRBJ2-1, with 11 bases matching TRBD2. CDR1 is SGHTA and CDR2 is FQGTGA in the germline V gene. Germline trimming cut 5 bases from V and 6 bases from J; bases unmatched to any gene: 9. The CDR3 has 16 amino acids. CDR3 amino acids: CASSRSRLAGLNEQFF. CDR3 nucleotide sequence: TGTGCCAGCAGCCGAAGTAGACTAGCGGGGCTCAATGAGCAGTTCTTC.

This clonotype appeared a few times. The chain carries TRBV7-2 and TRBJ2-3; a weak D match, TRBD2 (6 bases). CDR3 length equals 18 residues. CDR1 SGHTA and CDR2 FQGNSA come from the germline V gene. V lost 3 bases and J 0 bases, leaving 19 bases between the germline ends. This chain's CDR3 is CASSFPTGDFFSTDTQYF. In nucleotides, the CDR3 is TGTGCCAGCAGCTTCCCAACTGGGGACTTCTTTAGCACAGATACGCAGTATTTT.

The chain links TRBV5-1 to TRBJ2-2, with D perhaps TRBD1 (5 bases). The germline CDR1 and CDR2 sequences are SGHRS and YFSETQ. V was shortened by 7 bases and J by 6 bases, with 10 bases between the two germline ends. The CDR3 totals 12 residues. In DNA form, the CDR3 reads TGCGCCAGCCGAGTCAGGGCCGGGGAGCTGTTTTTT. This sequence encodes CASRVRAGELFF.

This clonotype was counted a few times. The V gene is TRBV7-9, the J gene TRBJ2-3; no firm D call. This CDR3 is 13 amino acids long. Germline CDR1 SEHNR, CDR2 FQNEAQ (reference sequence). Trimming took off 5 bases at V and 4 bases at J, with 10 bases between the two ends. As DNA, the CDR3 is TGTGCCAGCAGCCCAGTTATCCCAGATACGCAGTATTTT. It codes for CASSPVIPDTQYF.

This clonotype has just a few counts. The rearrangement joins TRBV10-3 to TRBJ1-1; D ambiguous. The CDR3 is made up of 13 amino acids. Trimming stripped 11 bases from V and 11 bases from J, with 24 bases between. Germline V CDR1 and CDR2: ENHRY, SYGVKD. Written as DNA, the CDR3 is TGTGCCGCAGGAACAAATGGGGTCCTGGGGGCTTTCTTT. As protein: CAAGTNGVLGAFF.

This clonotype was recorded many times. V is TRBV12-5 and J is TRBJ2-3; a possible D gene is TRBD2 (5 bases). Germline values: CDR1 LGHNT, CDR2 FRNRAP. This CDR3 has 12 amino acids. V gave up 5 bases and J gave up 6 bases, with 9 bases separating them. The CDR3 here is CASGQEADTQYF. The CDR3 coding sequence is TGTGCTAGTGGTCAGGAGGCCGATACGCAGTATTTT.

The chain recombines TRBV20-1 with TRBJ2-7; D is possibly TRBD1 (5 bases). The germline CDR1 and CDR2 sequences are DFQATT and SNEGSKA (reference sequence). The CDR3 has 14 amino acids. V was cut by 6 bases and J by 0 bases, with 15 bases left in between. The CDR3 nucleotides read TGCAGTGCCCAGATTCAGGGTCTCTCCTACGAGCAGTACTTC. As protein: CSAQIQGLSYEQYF.

There are many counts of this clonotype. The chain carries TRBV28 and TRBJ1-1, with TRBD1 identical over 10 bases. The CDR3 is 14 residues long. The V segment lost 9 bases and the J segment 5 bases; nucleotides outside the gene matches: 9. In germline, CDR1 is MDHEN, CDR2 SYDVKM. As DNA, the CDR3 is TGTGCCAGTCCGGGACAGGGGACACCGACTGAAGCTTTCTTT. This codes for CASPGQGTPTEAFF. Using reference TRBV28 and TRBJ1-1 for the parts outside the CDR3, the full variable domain is DVKVTQSSRYLVKRTGEKVFLECVQDMDHENMFWYRQDPGLGLRLIYFSYDVKMKEKGDIPEGYSVSREKKERFSLILESASTNQTSMYLCASPGQGTPTEAFFGQGTRLTVV.

This clonotype was counted a few times. V and J are TRBV3-1 and TRBJ2-1; 10 nucleotides align to TRBD2. The CDR3 is made up of 18 amino acids. Trimming at V came to 4 bases and at J to 4 bases, leaving 13 bases not matched to a gene. Germline values: CDR1 LGHDT, CDR2 YNNKEL (reference sequence). The CDR3 DNA sequence: TGTGCCAGCAGCCGGACCCATCTAGCGGGGGCCACTTACAATGAGCAGTTCTTC. It specifies CASSRTHLAGATYNEQFF.

In its sample, this clonotype was seen many times. The rearrangement uses TRBV12-3 or TRBV12-4 and TRBJ2-5; no clear D. Trimming shortened V by 2 bases and J by 0 bases, and 7 bases separated the two germline ends. This CDR3 has 14 amino acids. In DNA, the CDR3 is TGTGCCAGCAGTTTAAACCGGAACCAAGAGACCCAGTACTTC. This encodes CASSLNRNQETQYF.

V is TRBV20-1 and J is TRBJ2-3, with 9 bases identical to TRBD2. The CDR3 totals 14 residues. Trimming at V came to 5 bases and at J to 7 bases, leaving 10 bases not matched to a gene. Germline V gives CDR1 DFQATT, CDR2 SNEGSKA (reference sequence). CDR3 bases: TGCAGTGCTCAAAGCGGGGGGCCGTCCCATACGCAGTATTTT. Its protein product is CSAQSGGPSHTQYF.

This clonotype was seen just once. The chain combines TRBV18 with TRBJ1-1; D not certain. This CDR3 is built from 12 residues. Germline values: CDR1 KGHSH, CDR2 LQKENI. With 3 bases removed from V and 6 bases from J, the gap between germline ends came to 8 bases. DNA for the CDR3: TGTGCCAGCTCACCTAGCGCCCCTGAAGCTTTCTTT. As protein: CASSPSAPEAFF.

The chain employs TRBV4-3 and TRBJ1-1; unclear D gene. Germline-derived CDR1 and CDR2 are LGHNA and YSLEER. Trimming pared 2 bases from V and 5 bases from J, leaving 9 bases between. The CDR3 has 13 amino acids. CDR3 bases: TGCGCCAGCAGCCAATTAGATGGTACTGAAGCTTTCTTT. Residues: CASSQLDGTEAFF.

This clonotype was observed once. The genes are TRBV13 and TRBJ1-1; TRBD1 matches 9 bases. The CDR3 has 15 residues. V lost 4 bases and J lost 6; bases outside the gene matches: 9. Per the germline V gene, CDR1 is PRHDT and CDR2 is FYEKMQ (reference sequence). The CDR3: CASSSIRTGVPEAFF. In DNA, the CDR3 is TGTGCCAGCAGCTCCATCCGGACAGGGGTGCCTGAAGCTTTCTTT.

This clonotype has a handful of counts. The chain uses TRBV3-1 and TRBJ1-5; D is uncertain. CDR3 length equals 14 residues. From germline, CDR1 is LGHDT and CDR2 YNNKEL (reference sequence). V dropped 3 bases and J dropped 7 bases, with 13 bases sitting between them. CDR3: CASSHDRTSQPQHF. Here the CDR3 DNA reads TGTGCCAGCAGCCACGATAGGACGTCGCAGCCCCAGCATTTT.

This clonotype came up many times. The chain recombines TRBV10-3 with TRBJ1-1; D is unclear. Germline CDR1 ENHRY, CDR2 SYGVKD. V was cut by 4 bases and J by 1 base, with 7 bases left in between. This CDR3 is 13 amino acids long. CDR3 sequence reads: CAISGGTNTEAFF. The DNA for the CDR3 is TGTGCCATCAGTGGGGGAACGAACACTGAAGCTTTCTTT.